This record concerns one TCR beta chain sequence. At least ten counts were recorded for this clonotype. Its antigen remains unidentified. No base qualities exist here, and no much larger clone lies one base off it. Its CDR3 holds 15 amino acids, cysteine through phenylalanine. Of the read, only the CDR3 DNA is kept; its 45 bases are in frame from base 1. At the junction V is shortened by 6 bases and J by 5 bases, with 14 bases in between. CDR1 MDHEN and CDR2 SYDVKM were looked up in the germline V gene. The library was generated by 5' RACE. The run used a NextSeq 500. The TCR library protocol attached unique molecular identifiers to individual cDNA molecules to correct for sequencing error and PCR bias. TCR alpha and beta chains were both sequenced, and the abundances of alpha and beta sequences in each sample were closely correlated with each other. As for the authors' bioinformatics: Decombinator V4 was used to perform V gene, J gene and CDR3 annotation of TCR sequences. TCRs were defined as expanded if a significant change between any two time points was detected under a Poisson model with p below 0.0001. Abundances of TCRs were expressed as counts per million after normalisation to the total number of TCRs sequenced in each sample. MAIT TCRs were defined by TRAV1-2 paired with TRAJ12, TRAJ20 or TRAJ33, and iNKT TCRs by TRAV10 paired with TRAJ18. VDJdb, accessed 1 November 2021, was searched for CMV, EBV and SARS-CoV-2 annotated TCRs, with TCRs annotated for multiple antigens excluded. TCRdb redid the processing of the public reads, applying fastp at Q25 and MiXCR, and retained in-frame beta chains. Rows with a matching CDR3 protein are joined into one entry that keeps the most common DNA and genes. The V and J calls reflect TCRdb's pipeline rather than the authors' work. A total of tens of thousands of distinct CDR3 sequences appear in this sample, 12% to 15% of them only once. The ten largest clonotypes hold around 5.8% of the sample.

A case-control design nested within a healthcare worker cohort in London, UK, was used, with weekly nasopharyngeal swab PCR tests and blood sampling performed. Healthcare workers were enrolled in the week of the UK lockdown, from 23 to 31 March 2020, and were followed every week for up to roughly 16 weeks. The data originate from a study of early T cells in non-severe SARS-CoV-2 infection (TCRdb year 2021). For the wider study: Because TCR sequencing relied on bulk RNA taken from unsorted whole blood, pairing of alpha and beta chains was not possible. Overall results and qualifications from the work: Matching against VDJdb was skewed toward anti-spike CD8 responses, likely underestimated virus-specific expansions, and missed private and CD4 specificities.

Sequenced material: whole blood. The sequence was collected from an adult who was a healthcare worker with PCR-confirmed SARS-CoV-2 infection or an uninfected control (not recorded which). The chain joins TRBV28 to TRBJ1-6; the D segment could be TRBD1, given 5 matching bases. The CDR3 has the sequence CASRPRGLHNSPLHF. The DNA sequence reads TGTGCCAGCAGACCCCGGGGCCTACATAATTCACCCCTCCACTTT.